These 3 T cell receptor beta chains share one sample of origin, sequenced in a study of T cells in Graves' hyperthyroidism and ophthalmopathy. The investigators amplified TCR beta CDR3 regions from RNA transcripts. The TCR CDR3 first-round RT-PCR relied on the HTBI primer set. TCRdb analysed the multiplex PCR reads with MiXCR anew, one entry per CDR3 protein. The table includes hundreds of thousands of distinct CDR3 sequences, more than 30% detected once. The sample was blood. The receptor set was obtained from a man between 18 and 29 years old with Graves' hyperthyroidism.

This CDR3 is CASSQQGTRYEQYF. In DNA, the CDR3 is TGCGCCAGCAGCCAACAGGGTACCCGCTACGAGCAGTACTTC. The genes are TRBV5-1 and TRBJ2-7, with D possibly TRBD1 on 6 matching bases. Germline V gives CDR1 SGHRS, CDR2 YFSETQ. The CDR3 runs 14 residues. V lost 4 bases, J lost 3 bases, and 14 bases lay in between.

This clonotype was seen at least ten times. V gene TRBV10-3 combines with J gene TRBJ2-5; D is ambiguous. The germline V and J ends were trimmed by 4 bases and 3 bases, with 6 bases remaining between them. Germline V gives CDR1 ENHRY, CDR2 SYGVKD. The CDR3 length is 12 residues. The CDR3 bases are TGTGCCATCAGTGCCCTCGAAGAGACCCAGTACTTC. It encodes CAISALEETQYF.

The chain has TRBV24-1 and TRBJ2-7; D uncertain. Germline lookup yields CDR1 KGHDR and CDR2 SFDVKD. The length of the CDR3 is 16 residues. Between the trimmed V and J ends, which lost 6 bases and 5 bases, there was a span of 22 bases. The DNA for the CDR3 is TGTGCCACCAGTAGGTTCAGAAGAGTCTTCGAGGACGAGCAGTACTTC. This sequence encodes CATSRFRRVFEDEQYF.